What follows is one TCR beta chain and its context. Germline assignment: CDR1 LGHNA and CDR2 YNFKEQ. V shed 0 bases and J 6 bases; nucleotides not matched to a gene: 7. The CDR3 contains 15 residues. The data derive from a study of T cells after yellow fever vaccination. Study-wide context: Preparation used SMART-Seq v4 Ultra Low Input for the low-cell-number fractions.

TCRdb re-analysed the 5' RACE reads in MiXCR, keeping a single row per CDR3 protein. The sample has 300,000 to 350,000 distinct CDR3 sequences; approximately 12% are singletons. This material consisted of CD4+ T cells sorted from PBMCs, taken 45 days after the yellow fever booster vaccination. The sequence was obtained from a man aged 18 to 29 who received the YFV17D yellow fever vaccine. V and J are TRBV4-2 and TRBJ2-5; 7 bases fit TRBD2. CDR3 residues: CASSQEGGPVKTQYF. The CDR3 DNA is TGTGCCAGCAGCCAAGAGGGAGGGCCGGTTAAGACCCAGTACTTC.